This is a list of T cell receptor beta chains from one sample in a study of shared clonotypes between healthy human individuals. Here immunoSEQ multiplex PCR was the method, and the copy in TCRdb shows in-frame clones only, minus some. The data contain about 510,000 clones, nearly 80% of them singletons. Sequencing used PBMCs. These receptors were obtained from a woman aged 40 to 55 in good health. Some clones in this sample may be carry-over from other donors' samples. Both conserved end residues are part of each CDR3.

j_gene | v_gene | CDR3aa
TRBJ1-6 | TRBV29-1 | CSVAKDSSYNSPLHF
TRBJ1-1 | TRBV10-3 | CATKTGGPNTEAFF
TRBJ1-5 | TRBV28 | CASSLPRQGQPQHF
TRBJ2-2 | TRBV5-4 | CASSLVAGGGVTGELFF
TRBJ2-1 | TRBV30 | CAWTGTSGIYNEQFF
TRBJ1-4 | TRBV6-1 | CASSALPDEKLFF
TRBJ1-2 | TRBV19 | CASSLTGRPDYGYTF
TRBJ2-3 | TRBV6-5 | CASSDRGLVNTQYF
TRBJ1-1 | TRBV10-3 | CAISAALGSVSEAFF
TRBJ2-1 | TRBV18 | CASSRRETYNEQFF
TRBJ1-1 | TRBV25-1 | CASSADREINTEAFF
TRBJ2-7 | TRBV27 | CASKPGLAVSQTYEQYF
TRBJ1-3 | TRBV28 | CASSSYRVAGNTIYF
TRBJ2-3 | TRBV7-2 | CASSLTWGTDTQYF
TRBJ2-7 | TRBV5-1 | CASSLGTGGDEQYF
TRBJ2-7 | TRBV5-1 | CASSLPPGQLGEQYF
TRBJ2-1 | TRBV5-4 | CASSLRLAGDEQFF
TRBJ2-1 | TRBV4-1 | CASSQGRASLYNEQFF
TRBJ2-5 | TRBV30 | CAWGPGTSGRTQYF
TRBJ1-2 | TRBV19 | CASRVRGYYGYTF
TRBJ2-1 | TRBV10-3 | CAIAPRDSLSNEQFF
TRBJ2-1 | TRBV7-9 | CASSLRDRGHNEQFF
TRBJ1-5 | TRBV6-5 | CASSSLGVSNQPQHF
TRBJ2-1 | TRBV29-1 | CSGSSRVVSNEQFF
TRBJ2-3 | TRBV7-9 | CASSTREAPTDTQYF
TRBJ2-1 | TRBV9 | CASSGLADGATEQFF
TRBJ1-2 | TRBV5-4 | CASSLNRGLTGYTF
TRBJ2-3 | TRBV10-3 | CAISERDVSTDTQYF
TRBJ2-2 | TRBV5-1 | CASSHDRAGGELFF
TRBJ2-5 | TRBV4-3 | CASSQRLAEPYQETQYF
TRBJ1-5 | TRBV5-1 | CASSFEGFQPQHF